These 31 T cell receptor beta chains came from one sample sequenced in a study of persistence of HIV-infected CD4 T cells. Their antigen targets remain unknown. This was the immunoSEQ version 4 assay in survey mode. Measured with immunoSEQ multiplex PCR; TCRdb has only the in-frame clones, and not every one. The top ten hold roughly 5.4% of the sample, which has some 40,000 clones, around 85% seen once. Overlapping HIV-1 Gag 15-mer peptides at around 0.91 ug per peptide per mL were used. CD40L/CD69 double-negative CD45RO-high memory CD4+ T cells were collected. The sequencing here drew on cultured CD4+ T cells from PBMCs, taken from a patient who received antiretroviral therapy. These receptor sequences come from an adult with HIV. The donor label of this sample is uncertain.

This clone has a handful of counts. The chain links TRBV4-2 to TRBJ2-7, with TRBD1 identical over 8 bases. V gave up 3 bases and J gave up 6 bases; unmatched junction bases: 1. The CDR3 is made up of 12 amino acids. Looked up from germline, CDR1 is LGHNA and CDR2 is YNFKEQ. CDR3 DNA sequence: TGTGCCAGCAGCCAGCAGGGGGCCGAGCAGTACTTC. Its protein is CASSQQGAEQYF.

This chain uses TRBV28 with TRBJ1-5; 9 nucleotides line up with TRBD1. With 5 bases clipped from V and 6 bases from J, the junction kept 5 bases outside the gene matches. The CDR3 totals 14 residues. Germline CDR1 and CDR2: MDHEN and SYDVKM. In DNA form, the CDR3 reads TGTGCCAGCAGTCTCGGACAGGGGTCTCAGCCCCAGCATTTT. Its protein product is CASSLGQGSQPQHF.

Of note for this clone: Other DNA sequences from this sample encode an identical CDR3 as well. The V call is TRBV9, the J call TRBJ2-3; D unclear. Germline CDR1 SGDLS, CDR2 YYNGEE. This CDR3 contains 12 residues. Deletions cut 0 bases from V and 5 bases from J, with 4 bases between. In nucleotides, the CDR3 is TGTGCCAGCAGCGTAGAGGGAGATACGCAGTATTTT. Translated: CASSVEGDTQYF.

The chain links TRBV7-2 to TRBJ1-1; D is ambiguous. Trimming took 2 bases from V and 1 from J, leaving 8 bases between them. The CDR3 spans 14 residues. Germline CDR1 is SGHTA and CDR2 is FQGNSA. The CDR3 bases are TGTGCCAGCAGCTTATTAGGTCGGAACACTGAAGCTTTCTTT. As protein: CASSLLGRNTEAFF.

The V call is TRBV7-2, the J call TRBJ2-3; D is undetermined. V dropped 1 base and J dropped 0 bases, with 8 bases sitting between them. CDR1 is SGHTA, CDR2 FQGNSA, per germline. CDR3 length equals 15 residues. The CDR3 loop reads CASSLDNLSTDTQYF. The CDR3 DNA sequence: TGTGCCAGCAGCTTAGACAACCTTAGCACAGATACGCAGTATTTT. The complete variable domain, with remaining parts taken from reference TRBV7-2 and TRBJ2-3, reads GAGVSQSPSNKVTEKGKDVELRCDPISGHTALYWYRQSLGQGLEFLIYFQGNSAPDKSGLPSDRFSAERTGGSVSTLTIQRTQQEDSAVYLCASSLDNLSTDTQYFGPGTRLTVL.

For the CDR3, the DNA is TGTGCCAGCAGTCACGGGGAAGTCTATGGCTACACCTTC. Protein sequence: CASSHGEVYGYTF. The rearrangement uses TRBV28 and TRBJ1-2; unclear D gene. This CDR3 spans 13 amino acids. The germline V gene has CDR1 MDHEN and CDR2 SYDVKM. V dropped 5 bases and J dropped 4 bases, with 11 bases sitting between them.

The V call is TRBV2, the J call TRBJ1-5; 7 bases match TRBD1. This CDR3 is 15 amino acids long. Germline V gives CDR1 SNHLY, CDR2 FYNNEI. Germline trimming cut 6 bases from V and 4 bases from J; bases unmatched to any gene: 9. The CDR3 coding sequence is TGTGCCAGCAGACCAACTACAGGGGTAAATCAGCCCCAGCATTTT. It encodes CASRPTTGVNQPQHF.

The chain combines TRBV2 with TRBJ2-1; 8 nucleotides match TRBD2. J gave up 3 bases and V 1 base, and 5 bases lay outside the gene matches. The germline gives CDR1 SNHLY, CDR2 FYNNEI. The CDR3 is 16 residues long. CDR3 sequence: CASSEDGGAVYNEQFF. CDR3 bases: TGTGCCAGCAGTGAAGACGGGGGGGCCGTCTACAATGAGCAGTTCTTC.

The V call is TRBV5-1, the J call TRBJ1-1; 10 bases fit TRBD1. V lost 3 bases to trimming and J lost 4 bases; unmatched junction nucleotides: 3. Germline V gene lookup returns CDR1 SGHRS and CDR2 YFSETQ. This CDR3 has 14 residues. The CDR3, as DNA: TGCGCCAGCAGCTCCGGACAGGGGGGCACTGAAGCTTTCTTT. Its translation: CASSSGQGGTEAFF.

The chain recombines TRBV21-1 with TRBJ2-5; the D call in the table, TRBD1, was not verified against the DNA. TRBV21-1 is a known pseudogene. The CDR3 loop spans 13 amino acids. The chain's CDR3 is CASRDRGGETQYF. CDR3 sequence (DNA): TGTGCCAGCAGGGACAGGGGAGGGGAGACCCAGTACTTC.

This clone was recorded only once. The chain carries TRBV5-4 and TRBJ1-4; D is uncertain. CDR3 length: 14 residues. Trimming left V 4 bases short and J 7 bases short, with 14 bases between. CDR1 SGHNT and CDR2 YYREEE come from the germline V gene (reference sequence). The chain's CDR3 is CASSDRAWSEKLFF. DNA of the CDR3: TGTGCCAGCAGCGACCGGGCCTGGAGTGAAAAACTGTTTTTT.

The rearrangement uses TRBV5-1 and TRBJ2-1; 8 bases match TRBD2. The CDR3 consists of 14 residues. Trimming at V came to 4 bases and at J to 7 bases, leaving 7 bases not matched to a gene. Germline V gives CDR1 SGHRS, CDR2 YFSETQ. For the CDR3, the DNA is TGCGCCAGCAGCCCATCGGCTAGCGGGAATGAGCAGTTCTTC. It codes for CASSPSASGNEQFF.

The V call is TRBV7-2, the J call TRBJ1-5; D is ambiguous. This CDR3 contains 14 residues. V was pared by 6 bases and J by 0 bases, with 9 bases between. Per the germline V gene, CDR1 is SGHTA and CDR2 is FQGNSA. In nucleotides, the CDR3 is TGTGCCAGCAGTGTCGGAGGTAGCAATCAGCCCCAGCATTTT. This codes for CASSVGGSNQPQHF.

The rearrangement joins TRBV5-1 to TRBJ2-7, with TRBD1 as a possible D gene (6 bases). Between the trimmed V and J ends, which lost 0 bases and 6 bases, there was a span of 10 bases. Germline V gives CDR1 SGHRS, CDR2 YFSETQ. There are 13 residues in the CDR3. Here the CDR3 DNA reads TGCGCCAGCAGCTTGGGGACAGTAGGCGAGCAGTACTTC. Protein sequence: CASSLGTVGEQYF.

The chain employs TRBV2 and TRBJ1-5; possibly TRBD1 for D (5 bases). The CDR3 is made up of 13 amino acids. CDR1 is SNHLY and CDR2 is FYNNEI in the germline V gene. V lost 9 bases to trimming and J lost 8 bases, with 17 bases between them. The CDR3 here is CASRRGPGEPQHF. CDR3 sequence (DNA): TGTGCCAGTCGGAGGGGCCCTGGGGAGCCCCAGCATTTT.

The chain recombines TRBV18 with TRBJ2-3; D may be TRBD1 or TRBD2 (6 bases each). Trimming took 4 bases from V and 3 from J, leaving 8 bases between them. Germline values: CDR1 KGHSH, CDR2 LQKENI. The CDR3 has 13 residues. The CDR3 protein is CASSRGATDTQYF. CDR3 sequence (DNA): TGTGCCAGCTCACGGGGGGCTACAGATACGCAGTATTTT.

The V call is TRBV6-5, the J call TRBJ2-7; TRBD1 matches 11 bases. Germline trimming cut 7 bases from V and 3 bases from J; bases unmatched to any gene: 5. The CDR3 sequence is 14 residues long. Germline CDR1 MNHEY, CDR2 SVGAGI. The CDR3 region is CASKEGTGGYEQYF. In DNA, the CDR3 is TGTGCCAGCAAAGAAGGGACAGGGGGCTACGAGCAGTACTTC.

The chain carries TRBV7-9 and TRBJ2-3, with D tentatively TRBD2 (6 bases). The CDR3 length is 18 residues. Germline lookup yields CDR1 SEHNR and CDR2 FQNEAQ (reference sequence). With 6 bases removed from V and 2 bases from J, the gap between germline ends came to 24 bases. This CDR3 is CASRILTGLSPDTDTQYF. The CDR3 DNA sequence: TGTGCCAGCAGGATCCTGACGGGACTCTCCCCTGACACAGATACGCAGTATTTT.

V is TRBV19 and J is TRBJ1-6; D not certain. The CDR3 consists of 16 residues. V was clipped by 3 bases and J by 0 bases, with 9 bases between them. Germline lookup yields CDR1 LNHDA and CDR2 SQIVND (reference sequence). This CDR3 reads CASSMTASSYNSPLHF. CDR3 DNA sequence: TGTGCCAGTAGTATGACGGCGAGCTCCTATAATTCACCCCTCCACTTT.

The chain carries TRBV7-6 and TRBJ1-2; TRBD1 might be the D (6 bases). The V and J ends lost 1 base and 0 bases respectively, with 12 bases between them. The CDR3 loop spans 16 amino acids. Germline CDR1 SGHVS, CDR2 FNYEAQ. CDR3 nucleotide sequence: TGTGCCAGCAGCTTAGTACAGGGAATAGCTAACTATGGCTACACCTTC. It specifies CASSLVQGIANYGYTF.

The chain combines TRBV27 with TRBJ1-6; 7 positions match TRBD1. CDR3 length: 18 amino acids. The germline V gene encodes CDR1 MNHEY and CDR2 SMNVEV (reference sequence). The J segment lost 4 bases and the V segment lost 6 bases, leaving 15 bases of the junction unmatched. The CDR3 sequence: CASREGQLGVLYNSPLHF. CDR3 coding DNA: TGTGCCAGCAGGGAGGGACAGCTAGGGGTCCTTTATAATTCACCCCTCCACTTT.

The chain combines TRBV6-1 with TRBJ1-4; D is undetermined. The CDR3 covers 16 residues. Germline V lookup: CDR1 MNHNS, CDR2 SASEGT. V was cut by 2 bases and J by 4 bases, with 14 bases left in between. This CDR3 is CASSEQPHGLNEKLFF. CDR3 nucleotides: TGTGCCAGCAGTGAACAGCCCCACGGGCTTAATGAAAAACTGTTTTTT.

The chain recombines TRBV20-1 with TRBJ2-1; D gene unclear. Germline assignment: CDR1 DFQATT and CDR2 SNEGSKA (reference sequence). The CDR3 consists of 11 residues. The V end was cut by 5 bases, the J end by 7 bases, with 9 bases between. The CDR3 sequence: CSASNRNEQFF. The CDR3 DNA reads TGCAGTGCTTCTAATAGGAATGAGCAGTTCTTC.

This clone occurred a few times. V usage is TRBV10-3 and J usage is TRBJ1-2; 7 bases fit TRBD1. Germline CDR1 ENHRY, CDR2 SYGVKD. V trimming: 6 bases; J trimming: 4 bases; junction bases outside the gene matches: 5. The CDR3 consists of 13 residues. The CDR3 DNA sequence: TGTGCCATCAGCGGGGGACAGACCTATGGCTACACCTTC. This sequence encodes CAISGGQTYGYTF.

The chain employs TRBV5-8 and TRBJ1-3; no firm D call. The CDR3 spans 13 residues. Trimming left V 5 bases short and J 4 bases short, with 10 bases between. CDR1 and CDR2 (germline): SGHTS, YDEGEE. The CDR3 here is CASSPVYGNTIYF. CDR3 nucleotides: TGTGCCAGCAGTCCAGTCTACGGAAACACCATATATTTT.

The J gene is TRBJ2-3, the V gene TRBV28; 9 bases align to TRBD2. The V gene's germline CDR1 is MDHEN and CDR2 SYDVKM. This CDR3 has 17 amino acids. Unmatched junction bases numbered 13, after V lost 6 bases and J lost 3 bases. CDR3 sequence reads: CASSLGAGGQLTDTQYF. The DNA of the CDR3 is TGTGCCAGCAGCCTCGGGGCGGGGGGGCAATTAACAGATACGCAGTATTTT.

The V and J genes are TRBV9 and TRBJ2-3, with TRBD2 matching over 9 bases. This CDR3 contains 15 residues. Germline CDR1 is SGDLS and CDR2 is YYNGEE. J was trimmed by 4 bases and V by 0 bases; bases with no gene match: 3. The CDR3 bases are TGTGCCAGCAGCGTAGTAGCGGGGGTGGCAGATACGCAGTATTTT. Translating gives CASSVVAGVADTQYF.

The J gene is TRBJ1-1, the V gene TRBV5-1; tentatively, D is TRBD1 (6 bases). The CDR3 runs to 13 residues. CDR1 is SGHRS and CDR2 is YFSETQ in the germline V gene. Trimming removed 7 bases at V and 1 base at J, with 11 bases between. The CDR3 region is CASHPGANTEAFF. The CDR3 DNA sequence: TGCGCCAGCCACCCAGGGGCGAACACTGAAGCTTTCTTT.

V is TRBV19 and J is TRBJ1-2; D gene uncertain. The CDR3 loop spans 14 amino acids. In germline, CDR1 is LNHDA, CDR2 SQIVND (reference sequence). Trimming cost V 1 base and J 1 base, with 7 bases left between them. For the CDR3, the DNA is TGTGCCAGTAGTATAGCGGCGGTTAACTATGGCTACACCTTC. Translating gives CASSIAAVNYGYTF.

This clone was observed a few times. The V gene is TRBV20-1, the J gene TRBJ2-1, with unresolved D. This CDR3 spans 12 amino acids. From germline, CDR1 is DFQATT and CDR2 SNEGSKA (reference sequence). The germline V and J ends were trimmed by 5 bases and 0 bases, with 5 bases remaining between them. This chain's CDR3 is CSAGDSYNEQFF. The CDR3 DNA sequence: TGCAGTGCTGGTGACTCCTACAATGAGCAGTTCTTC.

The V gene is TRBV27, the J gene TRBJ1-5; D unresolved. Looked up from germline, CDR1 is MNHEY and CDR2 is SMNVEV (reference sequence). The V gene lost 1 base and the J gene lost 4 bases, with 5 bases spanning the gap. The CDR3 loop spans 13 amino acids. In DNA, the CDR3 is TGTGCCAGCAGTTTATGGGAAAATCAGCCCCAGCATTTT. This codes for CASSLWENQPQHF.